The 8 T cell receptor beta chains below were found in one sample sequenced in a study of shared clonotypes between healthy human individuals. The data were produced by immunoSEQ multiplex PCR, yet TCRdb's version contains in-frame clones alone and is incomplete. Of 490,000 or so clones listed, around 79% are singletons. The sample was PBMCs. These receptors all come from a woman aged 40-49 years in good health. Some clones in this sample may be carry-over from other donors' samples.

The chain uses TRBV7-8 and TRBJ2-7; D gene unclear. There are 14 residues in the CDR3. CDR1 SGHVS and CDR2 FQNEAQ come from the germline V gene. Between the trimmed V and J ends, which lost 5 bases and 0 bases, there was a span of 11 bases. Here the CDR3 DNA reads TGTGCCAGCAGCCCCCGGGTCCTCTCCTACGAGCAGTACTTC. Its protein is CASSPRVLSYEQYF.

J is TRBJ1-2 and V is TRBV7-3; D is unresolved. V lost 5 bases and J 8 bases, leaving 18 bases between the germline ends. Germline CDR1 SGHTA, CDR2 FQGTGA. The CDR3 consists of 14 residues. CDR3 amino acids: CASSASGNQGGYTF. The CDR3 DNA sequence: TGTGCCAGCAGCGCAAGTGGGAATCAAGGAGGCTACACCTTC.

The genes are TRBV10-2 and TRBJ2-7; 12 nucleotides line up with TRBD2. This CDR3 contains 14 residues. J was trimmed by 0 bases and V by 7 bases; bases with no gene match: 1. Germline values: CDR1 WSHSY, CDR2 SAAADI. The CDR3 coding sequence is TGCGCCAGCACGACTAGCGGGGGCTCCTACGAGCAGTACTTC. Amino acid sequence: CASTTSGGSYEQYF.

CDR3 in amino acids: CASSGGTSEPYEQYF. CDR3 nucleotides: TGTGCCAGCAGCGGTGGGACTAGCGAGCCCTACGAGCAGTACTTC. The V gene is TRBV5-4, the J gene TRBJ2-7, with 10 nucleotides matching TRBD2. The CDR3 covers 15 residues. The V gene end was trimmed by 4 bases and the J gene end by 2 bases; junction bases not matched to a gene: 6. CDR1 and CDR2 (germline): SGHNT, YYREEE (reference sequence).

The chain couples TRBV7-7 to TRBJ2-7; 13 bases are shared with TRBD2. Germline assignment: CDR1 SSHAT and CDR2 FNYEAQ (reference sequence). This CDR3 is built from 15 residues. Trimming cost V 5 bases and J 3 bases; bases outside gene matches: 4. The CDR3 nucleotides read TGTGCCAGCAGCCTAGGACTAGCGGGAGTCTACGAGCAGTACTTC. Translating it yields CASSLGLAGVYEQYF.

This clone has just one count. The chain employs TRBV19 and TRBJ2-5; the match to TRBD1 covers 7 bases. The CDR3 contains 13 residues. Germline V gives CDR1 LNHDA, CDR2 SQIVND (reference sequence). After removal of 5 bases from V and 2 bases from J, the junction contained 2 bases not matched to a gene. CDR3 nucleotides: TGTGCCAGTAGTGGGACAGATCAAGAGACCCAGTACTTC. This encodes CASSGTDQETQYF.

This clone was counted ten times or more. This chain connects TRBV28 to TRBJ2-4; TRBD1 agrees at 8 bases. Germline CDR1 MDHEN, CDR2 SYDVKM. V gave up 4 bases and J gave up 5 bases; unmatched junction bases: 7. The CDR3 runs to 15 residues. CDR3 in DNA: TGTGCCAGCAGTTCCTCGGGGACAGGAGAAAACATTCAGTACTTC. It yields the protein CASSSSGTGENIQYF.

This clone was detected only a few times. The chain uses TRBV4-1 and TRBJ1-6; the D gene is possibly TRBD1 (5 bases). This CDR3 is 17 amino acids long. The V end was cut by 1 base, the J end by 6 bases, with 16 bases between. Germline V lookup: CDR1 MGHRA, CDR2 YSYEKL. The CDR3 region has the DNA TGCGCCAGCAGCCAAGTGGGGCAGGGCGCGATTAATTCACCCCTCCACTTT. Translating it yields CASSQVGQGAINSPLHF.